This TCR beta chain stems from a study of blood T cells in healthy people across ages (dated by TCRdb to 2013 to 2016). Regarding the research as a whole: Template switching captured roughly one uniquely barcoded TCR beta cDNA molecule per two T cells in model experiments. Age-related changes in TCR beta repertoire diversity were measured in the study by deep sequencing normalized with unique cDNA molecular identifiers. The donors were split into four age groups: young (average around 15 years), middle-aged (about 40), aged (roughly 68) and long-lived (about 82). For two donors (one aged 18 to 29 and one aged 80 or older), the study analyzed two additional independent replicas of 1 million unique cDNA reads from the same blood draw.

The roughly 39 donors, aged about 6 to 100 years, were systemically healthy Caucasian individuals from Russia. Each donor gave about 9.7 milliliters of peripheral blood, drawn into EDTA-treated Vacutainer tubes. Ficoll-Paque density-gradient centrifugation was used to isolate PBMCs, with at least 6.5 million per sample. Trizol reagent was used to extract total RNA from the PBMCs, yielding at least 6 micrograms per sample. For every donor, an aliquot of PBMCs went through flow cytometry to measure the percentages of naive CD45RAhigh/CD27high T cells. A remark on this clonotype: Its cognate antigen has yet to be identified. No much larger clone exists at a distance of one base, and base qualities are not known.

General findings and caveats noted by the study authors: Because the CMV infection status of the donors was unknown, age-related changes in expanded clonotypes may potentially have been confounded. There was a strong correlation between observed TCR beta diversity and the percentage of naive T cells measured by flow cytometry. Since profiling was done on bulk unsorted PBMCs, naive and antigen-experienced compartments could not be conclusively compared. Compared with the aged group, the long-lived group had more naive CD4+ T cells, fewer expanded clones and increased TCR diversity, a pattern suggesting age selection. As age increased, observed TCR beta diversity per million T cells dropped in a roughly linear way, and a significant reduction was already evident by age 40. Estimates of total diversity based on one million sequenced T cells were regarded as lower bounds and as underestimates.

The library relied on 5' RACE. Sequencing relied on an Illumina HiSeq 2500. A second about 7 to 12 cycle PCR used a sample-barcoded 5' primer and a J-beta primer mix. Each TCR beta cDNA molecule received a unique molecular identifier from a template-switch 5' adaptor carrying 12 random nucleotides. Each sample yielded at least 3 million CDR3-containing paired-end reads. First-strand cDNA was synthesized from all RNA with the Mint cDNA synthesis kit, primed by a TRBC-specific oligonucleotide. All cDNA was treated with uracil-DNA glycosylase and then went through a first 18-cycle PCR with the universal primers M1SS and BC2_uni_R. Per the source publication's procedure: Each sample was normalized by randomly selecting 1 million high-quality reads, each carrying a distinct molecular identifier. Instead of being binned into consensus sequences, reads with shared molecular identifiers were discarded. MiTCR, with a Q25 quality threshold and the strictest error-elimination algorithm, was used for CDR3 identification, clonotype clustering and error correction. A nonparametric unseen species model with Euler transformation was used to estimate a lower bound on total TCR beta diversity. TCRdb ran its own pipeline on the public reads, namely fastp trimming at Q25 and MiXCR clone calling, and kept in-frame beta chains. Every entry covers one CDR3 protein and lists the most common genes and DNA from its rows. TCRdb, not the authors, supplied the V and J calls. This sample holds approximately 760,000 distinct CDR3 sequences; around 25% were observed only once. The ten largest account for 9% to 9.5% of the sample.

Trimming takes 4 bases from V and 5 bases from J, and the germline ends sit 19 bases apart. From the cysteine through the phenylalanine, the CDR3 covers 15 amino acids. Only the CDR3 region is kept as DNA, spanning 45 bases read in frame from base 1. CDR1 is given as SGHRS and CDR2 as YFSETQ, both from the germline V gene. This same sample was also part of a study on T cells of mothers and their children. The second paper states: The donors were nine systemically healthy Caucasian individuals, made up of three mothers and their six children. cDNA synthesis used all of the extracted RNA, with about 1.5 ug of RNA in each 15 ul reaction. Sample barcodes and 2-4 random nucleotides were added via the M1S primer in the second PCR. Over 8.5 million TCR beta CDR3 reads were obtained for each mother, and 2.7 million or so reads were obtained for each child. TCR recombination output is similarly shaped by thymic selection in related and unrelated pairs, with a minor effect exerted by inherited differences. Normalized repertoire overlap in related mother-child pairs was always slightly higher than in unrelated mother-child pairs, but the difference was never significant. No persistent microchimeric T cell clones were detected, at a sensitivity of roughly 100 clones per million clonotypes. In the study, deep NGS was used to compare the TCR beta repertoires of mothers and children, and features distinguishing related mother-child pairs from unrelated individuals were sought. Mothers averaged around 40 +/- 4 years of age and children averaged around 11 +/- 4 years. After adapter ligation with NEBNext reagents, the libraries were sequenced on Illumina HiSeq 2000 with 100+100 nt paired-end reads. To prevent cross-contamination, the mother and child libraries were prepared one month apart and sequenced in separate runs. For each donor, somewhere between roughly 500,000 and 2,100,000 distinct TCR beta clonotypes were identified. Naive TCR beta clonotypes were estimated from low-frequency clonotypes matched to each donor's FACS-determined naive share, without sorting.

Sequences were obtained from blood. This TCR was recovered from a boy younger than 18 in good health. This chain joins TRBV5-1 to TRBJ2-7; the D gene could be either TRBD1 or TRBD2, each agreeing at 5 bases. The CDR3 sequence is CASSGPGTEGHEQYF. The bases are TGCGCCAGCAGCGGGCCGGGGACGGAAGGTCACGAGCAGTACTTC.